What follows are 2 T cell receptor beta chains derived from one specimen sequenced in a study of shared clonotypes between healthy human individuals. Measured with immunoSEQ multiplex PCR; TCRdb has only the in-frame clones, and not every one. The sample shows roughly 320,000 clones, roughly 91% of them seen only once. Sequenced input: memory CD8+ T cells sorted from blood. Subset indicated: CD45RO+ cells pooled with CCR7-negative TemRA cells. These receptors were collected from a man between 18 and 35 years old in good health.

J is TRBJ2-3 and V is TRBV7-9, with D maybe TRBD2 (5 bases). Trimming pared 5 bases from V and 6 bases from J, leaving 12 bases between. In germline, CDR1 is SEHNR, CDR2 FQNEAQ (reference sequence). CDR3 length equals 13 residues. The CDR3: CASSPQIADTQYF. The CDR3 nucleotides are TGTGCCAGCAGCCCTCAAATAGCGGATACGCAGTATTTT.

The chain links TRBV2 to TRBJ2-1; 7 nucleotides match TRBD2. This CDR3 region has 15 residues. V shed 3 bases, J shed 1 base, and the junction held 3 bases outside the gene matches. Germline CDR1 is SNHLY and CDR2 is FYNNEI. CDR3 in DNA: TGTGCCAGCAGTGATGACGGGGGGTCCTACAATGAGCAGTTCTTC. It encodes CASSDDGGSYNEQFF.